This passage covers 18 T cell receptor beta chains from one sample sequenced in a study of patients and donors after allogeneic stem cell transplantation (dated by TCRdb to about 2020). Library preparation used RT-PCR. Sequencing instrument: NextSeq 550. Using fastp trimming at Q25 and MiXCR clonotype assembly, TCRdb reanalyzed the public sequencing data and kept in-frame beta chains. When rows share a CDR3 protein, they turn into one entry using the most common DNA and genes. This sample gives about a million distinct CDR3 sequences in total; more than 15% of them show up just once. The ten largest clonotypes hold around 6% of the sample. The specimen sequenced was blood, either unsorted or a sorted T cell fraction (not recorded which). All receptors come from a human donor who was either an allogeneic HSCT recipient or a stem cell or donor lymphocyte infusion donor (not recorded which). It is not recorded whose cells these are; they may come from a transplant donor.

This clonotype was observed a few times. The gene calls are TRBV20-1 and TRBJ2-5, with D perhaps TRBD1 (5 bases). The CDR3 extends over 14 amino acids. Germline V gene lookup returns CDR1 DFQATT and CDR2 SNEGSKA (reference sequence). V dropped 6 bases and J dropped 10 bases, with 24 bases sitting between them. In DNA, the CDR3 is TGCAGTGCAGAGCCAGGGAACAAAGGCCCGGTCCAGTACTTC. Its translation is CSAEPGNKGPVQYF.

The J gene is TRBJ2-7, the V gene TRBV5-1; D ambiguous. This CDR3 comprises 13 residues. V lost 4 bases and J 3 bases, leaving 11 bases between the germline ends. The germline V gene encodes CDR1 SGHRS and CDR2 YFSETQ. CDR3 coding DNA: TGCGCCAGCAGCCGGACGGAAGGCTACGAGCAGTACTTC. Translating gives CASSRTEGYEQYF.

This clonotype was detected a few times. The chain employs TRBV2 and TRBJ2-7, with 11 nucleotides matching TRBD2. Trimming removed 3 bases from V and 3 bases from J; junction bases left unmatched: 7. The CDR3 length is 16 residues. CDR1 and CDR2 (germline): SNHLY, FYNNEI. The CDR3 sequence is CASSETSGEHYYEQYF. In DNA, the CDR3 is TGTGCCAGCAGTGAGACTAGCGGGGAGCATTACTACGAGCAGTACTTC.

This clonotype was counted only a few times. This rearrangement joins TRBV12-3 or TRBV12-4 to TRBJ2-3; D may correspond to TRBD1 or TRBD2 (5 bases each). This CDR3 is built from 15 residues. V was clipped by 5 bases and J by 3 bases, with 15 bases between them. CDR3 in amino acids: CASSARGVKTDTQYF. The CDR3 coding sequence is TGTGCCAGCAGTGCCCGGGGCGTAAAGACAGATACGCAGTATTTT.

The V gene is TRBV20-1, the J gene TRBJ2-7; the D gene is possibly TRBD2 (5 bases). CDR1 and CDR2 (germline): DFQATT, SNEGSKA (reference sequence). V was clipped by 0 bases and J by 3 bases, with 12 bases between them. The CDR3 runs 14 residues. CDR3 in amino acids: CSARDNGMGYEQYF. Here the CDR3 DNA reads TGCAGTGCTAGAGATAACGGGATGGGCTACGAGCAGTACTTC.

The chain has TRBV27 and TRBJ2-7, with D unclear. The CDR3 contains 16 residues. The germline V and J ends were trimmed by 6 bases and 0 bases, with 18 bases remaining between them. The germline V gene encodes CDR1 MNHEY and CDR2 SMNVEV (reference sequence). The CDR3 DNA sequence: TGTGCCAGCAGCCTGCCTGCTCACCTTCGCTCCTACGAGCAGTACTTC. Translation: CASSLPAHLRSYEQYF.

This clonotype was picked up many times. The chain combines TRBV20-1 with TRBJ2-1, with 7 bases fitting TRBD2. The V segment lost 4 bases and the J segment 3 bases; nucleotides outside the gene matches: 9. CDR3 length: 15 residues. The germline CDR1 and CDR2 sequences are DFQATT and SNEGSKA (reference sequence). CDR3 nucleotides: TGCAGTGCTACCCCGGCGGCGGGAGTCTACAATGAGCAGTTCTTC. This translates into CSATPAAGVYNEQFF.

V is TRBV21-1 and J is TRBJ1-2; TRBD1, the D gene given by the table, was not confirmed from the DNA. TRBV21-1 is a known pseudogene. CDR3 length: 13 residues. The CDR3, as DNA: TGTGCCAGCAGCATGGGACAGAGATATGGCTACACCTTC. The encoded protein is CASSMGQRYGYTF.

The rearrangement joins TRBV2 to TRBJ1-4, with D perhaps TRBD1 (5 bases). Trimming cost V 7 bases and J 8 bases, with 11 bases left between them. Germline-derived CDR1 and CDR2 are SNHLY and FYNNEI. There are 12 residues in the CDR3. The CDR3 loop reads CASNLGGEKLFF. The CDR3 region has the DNA TGTGCCAGCAACCTGGGGGGAGAAAAACTGTTTTTT.

This clonotype came up a few times. The V gene is TRBV6-2 or TRBV6-3, the J gene TRBJ1-5, with 7 bases aligning to TRBD1. V was clipped by 7 bases and J by 2 bases; unmatched bases: 11. The germline gives CDR1 MNHEY, CDR2 SVGEGT. This CDR3 has 16 residues. CDR3 region: CASTRQGNSGNQPQHF. Written as DNA, the CDR3 is TGTGCCAGCACCAGACAGGGAAATAGCGGCAATCAGCCCCAGCATTTT.

In this sample, this clonotype turned up a few times. V usage is TRBV24-1 and J usage is TRBJ2-3; 10 bases line up with TRBD2. V trimming: 4 bases; J trimming: 4 bases; junction bases outside the gene matches: 7. This CDR3 region has 16 residues. Looked up from germline, CDR1 is KGHDR and CDR2 is SFDVKD. In DNA form, the CDR3 reads TGTGCCACCAGTGACCGGAGCGGGGGGGCTTCAGATACGCAGTATTTT. Protein product: CATSDRSGGASDTQYF.

The chain has TRBV5-1 and TRBJ1-1; TRBD1 is a possible D gene (6 bases). V was clipped by 4 bases and J by 5 bases, with 15 bases between them. Germline values: CDR1 SGHRS, CDR2 YFSETQ. The length of the CDR3 is 14 residues. CDR3 bases: TGCGCCAGCAGCCAGGGACAAAGAGGGACTGAAGCTTTCTTT. Its protein product is CASSQGQRGTEAFF.

This clonotype turned up a few times. The gene calls are TRBV10-3 and TRBJ1-2; 7 nucleotides align to TRBD1. The CDR3 has 13 amino acids. Trimming at V came to 9 bases and at J to 4 bases, leaving 8 bases not matched to a gene. Germline values: CDR1 ENHRY, CDR2 SYGVKD. The CDR3 protein is CAMGTGASYGYTF. For the CDR3, the DNA is TGTGCCATGGGAACAGGGGCCTCCTATGGCTACACCTTC.

The table lists this clonotype with a few counts. The rearrangement joins TRBV28 to TRBJ1-4; TRBD1 might be the D (6 bases). The V gene lost 4 bases and the J gene lost 6 bases, with 9 bases spanning the gap. The CDR3 loop spans 13 amino acids. Germline CDR1 is MDHEN and CDR2 is SYDVKM. The CDR3 is CASSSGQDEKLFF. As DNA, the CDR3 is TGTGCCAGCAGTTCGGGACAAGATGAAAAACTGTTTTTT.

This clonotype was observed a few times. The V and J genes are TRBV27 and TRBJ1-2, with D hard to call. The germline CDR1 and CDR2 sequences are MNHEY and SMNVEV (reference sequence). Trimming stripped 4 bases from V and 4 bases from J, with 10 bases between. This CDR3 contains 13 residues. The CDR3 DNA is TGTGCCAGCAGTTACCAAAGCGGCTATGGCTACACCTTC. Amino acid sequence: CASSYQSGYGYTF.

The genes are TRBV3-1 and TRBJ1-4; D is ambiguous. The V end was cut by 1 base, the J end by 4 bases, with 13 bases between. The CDR3 extends over 16 amino acids. Germline V gene sequence: CDR1 LGHDT, CDR2 YNNKEL (reference sequence). The CDR3 DNA is TGTGCCAGCAGCCAAGCAATCGAGCCGGTTAATGAAAAACTGTTTTTT. It is translated as CASSQAIEPVNEKLFF.

This clonotype was picked up a small number of times. The V call is TRBV6-1, the J call TRBJ2-7; D is possibly TRBD2 (6 bases). V was trimmed by 6 bases and J by 0 bases, leaving 9 bases between them. CDR3 length: 13 residues. CDR1 and CDR2 (germline): MNHNS, SASEGT. This chain's CDR3 is CASRETSSYEQYF. Here the CDR3 DNA reads TGTGCCAGCAGGGAGACTAGCTCCTACGAGCAGTACTTC.

The V gene is TRBV11-1, the J gene TRBJ2-7; 8 bases map to TRBD1. CDR1 and CDR2 (germline): SGHAT, FQDESV (reference sequence). The CDR3 totals 14 residues. J gave up 3 bases and V 5 bases, and 6 bases lay outside the gene matches. The CDR3 coding sequence is TGTGCCAGCAGCGCTAACGACAGGGGCTACGAGCAGTACTTC. Its translation: CASSANDRGYEQYF.